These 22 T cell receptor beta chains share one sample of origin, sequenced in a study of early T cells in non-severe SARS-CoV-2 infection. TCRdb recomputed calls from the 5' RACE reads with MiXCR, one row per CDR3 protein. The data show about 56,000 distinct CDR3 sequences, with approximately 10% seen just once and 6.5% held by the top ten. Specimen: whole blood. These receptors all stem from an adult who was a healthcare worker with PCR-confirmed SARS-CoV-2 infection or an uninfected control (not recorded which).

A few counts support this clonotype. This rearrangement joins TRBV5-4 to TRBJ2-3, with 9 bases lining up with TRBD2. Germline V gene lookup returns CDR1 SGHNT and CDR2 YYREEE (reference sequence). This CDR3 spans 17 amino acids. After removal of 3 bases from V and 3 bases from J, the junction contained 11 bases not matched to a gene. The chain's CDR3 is CASSSRGVAGETDTQYF. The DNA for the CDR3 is TGTGCCAGCAGCTCTCGGGGGGTAGCGGGAGAAACAGATACGCAGTATTTT.

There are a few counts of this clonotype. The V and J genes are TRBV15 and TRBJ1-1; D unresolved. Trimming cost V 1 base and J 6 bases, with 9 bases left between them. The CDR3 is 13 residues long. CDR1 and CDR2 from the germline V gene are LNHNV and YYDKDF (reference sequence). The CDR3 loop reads CATSRGYSAEAFF. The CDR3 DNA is TGTGCCACCAGCAGAGGGTATAGCGCTGAAGCTTTCTTT. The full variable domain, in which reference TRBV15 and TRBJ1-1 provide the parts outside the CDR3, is DAMVIQNPRYQVTQFGKPVTLSCSQTLNHNVMYWYQQKSSQAPKLLFHYYDKDFNNEADTPDNFQSRRPNTSFCFLDIRSPGLGDTAMYLCATSRGYSAEAFFGQGTRLTVV.

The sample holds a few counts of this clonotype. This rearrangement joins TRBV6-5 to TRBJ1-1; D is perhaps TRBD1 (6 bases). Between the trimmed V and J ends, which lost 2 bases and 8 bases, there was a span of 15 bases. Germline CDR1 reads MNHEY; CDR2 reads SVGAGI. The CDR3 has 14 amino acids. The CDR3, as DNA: TGTGCCAGCAGTTACCGATTGGACAGCGGCGAAGCTTTCTTT. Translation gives CASSYRLDSGEAFF.

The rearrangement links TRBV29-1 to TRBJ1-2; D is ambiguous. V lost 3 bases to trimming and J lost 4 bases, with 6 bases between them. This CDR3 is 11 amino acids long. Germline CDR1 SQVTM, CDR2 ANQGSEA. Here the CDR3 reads CSVDLTYGYTF. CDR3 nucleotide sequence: TGCAGCGTTGACCTTACCTATGGCTACACCTTC.

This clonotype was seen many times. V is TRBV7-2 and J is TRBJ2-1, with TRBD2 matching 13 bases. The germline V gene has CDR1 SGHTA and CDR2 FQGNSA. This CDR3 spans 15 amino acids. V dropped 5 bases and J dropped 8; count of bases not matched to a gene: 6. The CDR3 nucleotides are TGTGCCAGCAGCGCCGGGACTAGCGGGATCGATGAGCAGTTCTTC. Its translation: CASSAGTSGIDEQFF.

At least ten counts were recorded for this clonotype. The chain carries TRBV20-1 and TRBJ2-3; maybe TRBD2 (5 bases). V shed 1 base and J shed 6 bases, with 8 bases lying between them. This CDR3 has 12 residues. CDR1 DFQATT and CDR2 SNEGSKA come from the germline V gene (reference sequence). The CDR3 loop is CSARGGIDTQYF. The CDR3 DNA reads TGCAGTGCTAGAGGAGGGATTGATACGCAGTATTTT.

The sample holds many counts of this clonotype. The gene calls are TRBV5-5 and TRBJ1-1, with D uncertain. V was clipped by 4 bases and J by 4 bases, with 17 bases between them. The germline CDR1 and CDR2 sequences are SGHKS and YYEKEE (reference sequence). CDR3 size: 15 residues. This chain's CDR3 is CASSRVDELGTEAFF. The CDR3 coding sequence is TGTGCCAGCAGCAGGGTAGACGAACTGGGCACTGAAGCTTTCTTT.

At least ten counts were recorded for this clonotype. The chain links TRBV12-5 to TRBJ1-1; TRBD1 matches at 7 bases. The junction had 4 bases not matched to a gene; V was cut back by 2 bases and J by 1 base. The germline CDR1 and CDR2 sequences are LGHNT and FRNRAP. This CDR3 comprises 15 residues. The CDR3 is CASGLTWDRNTEAFF. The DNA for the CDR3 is TGTGCTAGTGGTTTGACGTGGGACAGGAACACTGAAGCTTTCTTT.

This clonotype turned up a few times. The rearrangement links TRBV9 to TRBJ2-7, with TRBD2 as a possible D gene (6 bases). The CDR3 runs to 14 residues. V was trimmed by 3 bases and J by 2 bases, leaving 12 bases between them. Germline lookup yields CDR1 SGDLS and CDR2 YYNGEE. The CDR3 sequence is CASSAGLKTYEQYF. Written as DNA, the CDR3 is TGTGCCAGCAGCGCGGGACTGAAGACCTACGAGCAGTACTTC.

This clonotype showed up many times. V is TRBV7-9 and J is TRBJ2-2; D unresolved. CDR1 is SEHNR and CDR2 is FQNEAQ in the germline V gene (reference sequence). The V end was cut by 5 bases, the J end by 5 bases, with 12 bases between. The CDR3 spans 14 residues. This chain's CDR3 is CASSAPFLTGELFF. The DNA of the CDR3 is TGTGCCAGCAGCGCCCCCTTCCTTACCGGGGAGCTGTTTTTT.

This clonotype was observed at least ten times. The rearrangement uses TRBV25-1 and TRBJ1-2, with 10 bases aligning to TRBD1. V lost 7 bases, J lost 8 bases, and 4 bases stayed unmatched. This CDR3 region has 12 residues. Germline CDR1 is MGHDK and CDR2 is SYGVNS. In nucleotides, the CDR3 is TGTGCCAGCACCGGGACAGGGGTCGGCTACACCTTC. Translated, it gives CASTGTGVGYTF.

CDR3 nucleotide sequence: TGTGCCAGTAAACGGTCGGGTGAGCAGTTCTTC. Its protein is CASKRSGEQFF. The V call is TRBV19, the J call TRBJ2-1, with D hard to call. V shed 7 bases and J shed 9 bases, with 10 bases lying between them. The CDR3 loop spans 11 amino acids. The germline gives CDR1 LNHDA, CDR2 SQIVND (reference sequence).

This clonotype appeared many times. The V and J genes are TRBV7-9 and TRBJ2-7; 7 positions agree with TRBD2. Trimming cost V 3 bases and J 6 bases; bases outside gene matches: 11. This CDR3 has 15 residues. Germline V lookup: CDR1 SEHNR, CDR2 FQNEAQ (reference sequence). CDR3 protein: CASSFGGSGALEQYF. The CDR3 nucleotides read TGTGCCAGCAGCTTCGGAGGAAGCGGGGCCCTCGAGCAGTACTTC.

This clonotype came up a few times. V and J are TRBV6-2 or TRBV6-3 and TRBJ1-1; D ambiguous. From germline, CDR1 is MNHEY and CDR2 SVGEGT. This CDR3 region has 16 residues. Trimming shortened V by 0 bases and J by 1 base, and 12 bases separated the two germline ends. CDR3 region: CASSYSRRTGNTEAFF. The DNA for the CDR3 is TGTGCCAGCAGTTACTCGAGACGGACGGGGAACACTGAAGCTTTCTTT.

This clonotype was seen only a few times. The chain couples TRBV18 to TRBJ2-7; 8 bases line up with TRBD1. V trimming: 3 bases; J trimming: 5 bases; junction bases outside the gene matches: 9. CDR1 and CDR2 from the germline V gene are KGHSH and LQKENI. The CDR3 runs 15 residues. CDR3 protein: CASSPGTGGSDEQYF. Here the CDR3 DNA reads TGTGCCAGCTCACCCGGGACAGGCGGTAGCGACGAGCAGTACTTC.

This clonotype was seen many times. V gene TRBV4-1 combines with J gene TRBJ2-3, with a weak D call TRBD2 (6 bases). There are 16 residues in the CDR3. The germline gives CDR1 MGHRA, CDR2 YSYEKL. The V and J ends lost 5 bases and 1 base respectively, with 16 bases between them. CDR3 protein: CASSGNLLARTDTQYF. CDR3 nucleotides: TGCGCCAGCAGCGGAAACCTTCTAGCGCGCACAGATACGCAGTATTTT.

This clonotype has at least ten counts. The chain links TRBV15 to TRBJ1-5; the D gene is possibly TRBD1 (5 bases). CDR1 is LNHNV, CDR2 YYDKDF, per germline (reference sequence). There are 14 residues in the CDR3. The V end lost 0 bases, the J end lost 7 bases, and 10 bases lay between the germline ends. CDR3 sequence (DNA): TGTGCCACCAGCAGAGAGGCAGGGCACCAGCCCCAGCATTTT. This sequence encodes CATSREAGHQPQHF.

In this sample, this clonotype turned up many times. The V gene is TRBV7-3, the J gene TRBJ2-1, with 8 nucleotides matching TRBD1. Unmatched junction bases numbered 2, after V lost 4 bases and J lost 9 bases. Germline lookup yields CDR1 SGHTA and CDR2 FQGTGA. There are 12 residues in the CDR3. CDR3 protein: CASSSQGVEQFF. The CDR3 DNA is TGTGCCAGCAGCTCACAGGGGGTTGAGCAGTTCTTC.

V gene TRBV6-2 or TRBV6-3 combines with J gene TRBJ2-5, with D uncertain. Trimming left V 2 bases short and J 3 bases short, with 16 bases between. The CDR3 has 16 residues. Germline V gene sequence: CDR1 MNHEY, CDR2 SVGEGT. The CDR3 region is CASSYARDVLKETQYF. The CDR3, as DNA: TGTGCCAGCAGTTACGCGCGAGACGTACTTAAAGAGACCCAGTACTTC.

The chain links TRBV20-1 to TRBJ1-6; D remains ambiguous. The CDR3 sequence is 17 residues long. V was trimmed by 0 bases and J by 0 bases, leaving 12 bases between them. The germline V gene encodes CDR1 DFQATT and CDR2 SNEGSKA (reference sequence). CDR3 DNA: TGCAGTGCTAGAGATGTCCGCTCCTACTCCTATAATTCACCCCTCCACTTT. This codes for CSARDVRSYSYNSPLHF.

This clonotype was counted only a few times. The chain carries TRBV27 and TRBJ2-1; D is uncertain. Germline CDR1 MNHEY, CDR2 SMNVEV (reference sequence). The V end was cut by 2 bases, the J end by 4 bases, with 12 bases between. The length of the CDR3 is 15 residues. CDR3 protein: CASSLTDPVYNEQFF. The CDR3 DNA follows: TGTGCCAGCAGTTTAACAGATCCCGTTTACAATGAGCAGTTCTTC.

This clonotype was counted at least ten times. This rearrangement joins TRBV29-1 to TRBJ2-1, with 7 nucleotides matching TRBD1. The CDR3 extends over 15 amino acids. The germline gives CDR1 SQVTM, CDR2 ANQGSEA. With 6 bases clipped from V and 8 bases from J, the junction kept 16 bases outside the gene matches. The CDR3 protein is CSVEFQTGSPDEQFF. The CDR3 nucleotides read TGCAGCGTCGAGTTCCAGACAGGGTCACCCGATGAGCAGTTCTTC.